The 20 T cell receptor beta chains below come from one sample, sequenced in a study of blood T cell repertoires in COVID-19. Clones were sequenced by immunoSEQ multiplex PCR, and TCRdb holds only the in-frame ones, with some missing. This sample carries about 300,000 clones, roughly 90% of them seen once, and the ten largest clones take under 7.5%. Input material: peripheral blood. These receptors originate from a man between 18 and 29 years old who had recovered from COVID-19.

On this clone: Sequence at one end of the junction differs from germline and may be a read error. The chain joins TRBV4-1 to TRBJ2-3, with 9 bases that match TRBD2. The germline gives CDR1 MGHRA, CDR2 YSYEKL. CDR3 length: 13 residues. The DNA for the CDR3 is TGCGCCTGCAGTCTAGCGGGAACAGATACGCAGTATTTT. It translates to CACSLAGTDTQYF.

The rearrangement joins TRBV6-6 to TRBJ2-3; TRBD2 matches at 8 bases. The CDR3 runs to 14 residues. Germline trimming cut 4 bases from V and 0 bases from J; bases unmatched to any gene: 0. Germline V gives CDR1 MNHNY, CDR2 SVGAGI (reference sequence). The CDR3 loop is CASSSSGSTDTQYF. CDR3 nucleotides: TGTGCCAGCAGTTCTAGCGGGAGCACAGATACGCAGTATTTT.

This clone was counted only a few times. In the same sample, other DNA sequences code for this CDR3. The gene calls are TRBV6-1 and TRBJ1-5, with D maybe TRBD1 (6 bases). CDR1 and CDR2 from the germline V gene are MNHNS and SASEGT. V lost 3 bases to trimming and J lost 4 bases, with 13 bases between them. CDR3 length: 15 residues. CDR3 sequence: CASSEVDRSNQPQHF. CDR3 bases: TGTGCCAGCAGTGAGGTCGACAGGAGTAATCAGCCCCAGCATTTT.

The rearrangement links TRBV19 to TRBJ2-5; 7 positions match TRBD1. Germline V lookup: CDR1 LNHDA, CDR2 SQIVND (reference sequence). Trimming at V came to 6 bases and at J to 4 bases, leaving 5 bases not matched to a gene. The CDR3 covers 13 residues. In DNA, the CDR3 is TGTGCCAGTAGGAGGGGGCGCGGAGAGACCCAGTACTTC. The encoded protein is CASRRGRGETQYF.

Comment on this clone: Different DNA sequences within this sample yield the same CDR3. The chain couples TRBV6-2 or TRBV6-3 to TRBJ2-7, with D perhaps TRBD1 (6 bases). Germline CDR1 MNHEY, CDR2 SVGEGT. Trimming removed 2 bases at V and 2 bases at J, with 10 bases between. This CDR3 is built from 14 residues. CDR3 bases: TGTGCCAGCAGTTACAGGCAGGGGACCTACGAGCAGTACTTC. This gives the protein CASSYRQGTYEQYF.

This clone was recorded only once. V usage is TRBV4-1 and J usage is TRBJ2-2; 11 bases agree with TRBD2. The ends lost 6 bases at V and 3 bases at J; junction bases unmatched: 12. The CDR3 extends over 18 amino acids. Germline values: CDR1 MGHRA, CDR2 YSYEKL. The CDR3 spells CASRPSPTSGGHTGELFF. Written as DNA, the CDR3 is TGCGCCAGCAGACCTTCCCCAACTAGCGGGGGTCACACCGGGGAGCTGTTTTTT.

The V call is TRBV6-5, the J call TRBJ1-2, with no clear D. Trimming took off 10 bases at V and 4 bases at J, with 16 bases between the two ends. Looked up from germline, CDR1 is MNHEY and CDR2 is SVGAGI. The CDR3 is 13 amino acids. In DNA, the CDR3 is TGTGCCACCAGGCGATACGAGGGCTATGGCTACACCTTC. This encodes CATRRYEGYGYTF.

The rearrangement links TRBV6-2 or TRBV6-3 to TRBJ1-1; tentatively, D is TRBD1 (6 bases). Deletions cut 5 bases from V and 0 bases from J, with 19 bases between. Germline values: CDR1 MNHEY, CDR2 SVGEGT. CDR3 length equals 17 residues. The CDR3 DNA reads as TGTGCCAGCAGTCAAGACAGGTCGCCTCTCTTGAACACTGAAGCTTTCTTT. Translating it yields CASSQDRSPLLNTEAFF.

CDR3 sequence (DNA): TGTGCCAGCAGACTAGCCGGGACCATGAACACTGAAGCTTTCTTT. This gives the protein CASRLAGTMNTEAFF. This chain connects TRBV2 to TRBJ1-1; TRBD1 is a possible D gene (5 bases). Trimming left V 6 bases short and J 0 bases short, with 14 bases between. Looked up from germline, CDR1 is SNHLY and CDR2 is FYNNEI. This CDR3 is 15 amino acids long.

The chain carries TRBV6-5 and TRBJ2-7; TRBD2 agrees at 9 bases. After removal of 3 bases from V and 3 bases from J, the junction contained 3 bases not matched to a gene. The CDR3 length is 14 residues. The germline gives CDR1 MNHEY, CDR2 SVGAGI. This CDR3 reads CASSYSGGDYEQYF. The CDR3 region has the DNA TGTGCCAGCAGTTATAGCGGGGGTGACTACGAGCAGTACTTC.

The rearrangement uses TRBV7-3 and TRBJ1-6; 8 bases align to TRBD1. This CDR3 is built from 18 residues. Germline trimming cut 3 bases from V and 0 bases from J; bases unmatched to any gene: 7. Germline V gene data show CDR1 as SGHTA and CDR2 as FQGTGA. CDR3 nucleotides: TGTGCCAGCAGCTTCTACAGGGGGATAAGCTCCTATAATTCACCCCTCCACTTT. It is translated as CASSFYRGISSYNSPLHF.

The chain couples TRBV5-1 to TRBJ2-2, with D possibly matching TRBD1 (10 bases). V lost 5 bases and J lost 7, with 36 bases in between. The germline gives CDR1 SGHRS, CDR2 YFSETQ. CDR3 length equals 21 residues. The CDR3 is CASRLTGTGVSSGENFGELFF. In DNA, the CDR3 is TGCGCCAGCAGACTTACCGGGACAGGGGTCTCTAGCGGGGAAAACTTCGGGGAGCTGTTTTTT.

In its sample, this clone was seen once. V and J are TRBV19 and TRBJ1-1; the D gene is possibly TRBD1 (5 bases). There are 14 residues in the CDR3. Germline V gene data show CDR1 as LNHDA and CDR2 as SQIVND (reference sequence). Trimming stripped 5 bases from V and 5 bases from J, with 15 bases between. The DNA of the CDR3 is TGTGCCAGTAGTCCCCGGGGGGATGGGACTGAAGCTTTCTTT. Translated: CASSPRGDGTEAFF.

The gene calls are TRBV10-3 and TRBJ2-7, with TRBD1 identical over 7 bases. From germline, CDR1 is ENHRY and CDR2 SYGVKD. V trimming: 3 bases; J trimming: 1 base; junction bases outside the gene matches: 6. The CDR3 sequence is 15 residues long. CDR3 region: CAISDGTEFSYEQYF. CDR3 DNA sequence: TGTGCCATCAGTGACGGGACAGAATTTTCCTACGAGCAGTACTTC.

The CDR3 loop is CAWSSNSGILQETQYF. CDR3 sequence (DNA): TGTGCCTGGAGTTCCAATAGCGGGATCCTCCAAGAGACCCAGTACTTC. The chain joins TRBV30 to TRBJ2-5, with TRBD2 identical over 8 bases. Looked up from germline, CDR1 is GTSNPN and CDR2 is SVGIG (reference sequence). V was clipped by 2 bases and J by 1 base; unmatched bases: 9. The CDR3 runs to 16 residues. Together with reference TRBV30 and TRBJ2-5, the CDR3 gives the full variable domain: SQTIHQWPATLVQPVGSPLSLECTVEGTSNPNLYWYRQAAGRGLQLLFYSVGIGQISSEVPQNLSASRPQDRQFILSSKKLLLSDSGFYLCAWSSNSGILQETQYFGPGTRLLVL.

V and J are TRBV4-1 and TRBJ2-1; TRBD2 aligns across 7 bases. This CDR3 has 15 residues. Germline values: CDR1 MGHRA, CDR2 YSYEKL. J lost 4 bases, V lost 2 bases, and 5 bases had no gene match. This chain's CDR3 is CASSQQGGAYNEQFF. As DNA, the CDR3 is TGCGCCAGCAGCCAACAGGGAGGGGCTTACAATGAGCAGTTCTTC.

This clone was seen a handful of times. V usage is TRBV6-1 and J usage is TRBJ1-6; D is undetermined. The V and J ends lost 2 bases and 9 bases respectively, with 8 bases between them. Per germline, CDR1 MNHNS and CDR2 SASEGT. This CDR3 has 13 amino acids. CDR3 bases: TGTGCCAGCAGTGAAACCTCGGGTTCACCCCTCCACTTT. Residues: CASSETSGSPLHF.

The CDR3 DNA sequence: TGTGCCATCAGTGAGTCTGGGACAGGGGATGAAAAACTGTTTTTT. This sequence encodes CAISESGTGDEKLFF. V and J are TRBV10-3 and TRBJ1-4, with 10 bases matching TRBD1. The CDR3 is 15 residues long. The germline V gene has CDR1 ENHRY and CDR2 SYGVKD. The V and J ends lost 0 bases and 6 bases, in that order; junction bases with no gene match: 1.

The V gene is TRBV5-8, the J gene TRBJ2-3; 7 bases are shared with TRBD1. CDR1 and CDR2 (germline): SGHTS, YDEGEE. This CDR3 has 14 amino acids. The J segment lost 4 bases and the V segment lost 0 bases, leaving 2 bases of the junction unmatched. CDR3 sequence: CASSLEGAADTQYF. The DNA for the CDR3 is TGTGCCAGCAGCTTGGAGGGGGCCGCAGATACGCAGTATTTT. Full variable domain (remainder filled in from reference TRBV5-8 and TRBJ2-3): EAGVTQSPTHLIKTRGQQATLRCSPISGHTSVYWYQQALGLGLQFLLWYDEGEERNRGNFPPRFSGRQFPNYSSELNVNALELEDSALYLCASSLEGAADTQYFGPGTRLTVL.

The J gene is TRBJ2-7, the V gene TRBV4-3; D is unresolved. V lost 0 bases and J lost 6, with 6 bases in between. Germline values: CDR1 LGHNA, CDR2 YSLEER. The CDR3 extends over 12 amino acids. The CDR3 sequence: CASSQDRREQYF. Written as DNA, the CDR3 is TGCGCCAGCAGCCAAGACAGGCGCGAGCAGTACTTC.